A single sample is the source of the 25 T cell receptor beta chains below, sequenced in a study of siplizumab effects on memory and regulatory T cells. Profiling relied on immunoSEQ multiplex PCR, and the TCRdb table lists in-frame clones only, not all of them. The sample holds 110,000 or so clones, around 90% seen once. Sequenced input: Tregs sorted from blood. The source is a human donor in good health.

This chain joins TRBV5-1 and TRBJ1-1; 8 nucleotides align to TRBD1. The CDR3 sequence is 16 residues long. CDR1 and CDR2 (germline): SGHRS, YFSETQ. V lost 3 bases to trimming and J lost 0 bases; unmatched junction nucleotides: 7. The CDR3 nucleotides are TGCGCCAGCAGCTGGGACAGGCAATTCATGAACACTGAAGCTTTCTTT. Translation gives CASSWDRQFMNTEAFF.

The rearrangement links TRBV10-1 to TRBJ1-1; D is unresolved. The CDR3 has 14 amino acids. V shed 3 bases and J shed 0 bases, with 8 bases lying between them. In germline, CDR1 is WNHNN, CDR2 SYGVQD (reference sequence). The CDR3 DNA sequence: TGCGCCAGCAGTGAAGGGCTGTTGAACACTGAAGCTTTCTTT. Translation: CASSEGLLNTEAFF.

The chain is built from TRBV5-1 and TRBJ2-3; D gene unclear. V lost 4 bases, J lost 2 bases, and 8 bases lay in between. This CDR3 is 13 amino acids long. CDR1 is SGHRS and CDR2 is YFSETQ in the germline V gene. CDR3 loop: CASSQQATDTQYF. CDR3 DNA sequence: TGCGCCAGCAGCCAGCAGGCCACAGATACGCAGTATTTT.

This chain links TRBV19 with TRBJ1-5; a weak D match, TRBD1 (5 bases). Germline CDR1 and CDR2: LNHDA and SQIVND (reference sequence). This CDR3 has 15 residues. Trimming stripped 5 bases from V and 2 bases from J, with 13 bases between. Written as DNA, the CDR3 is TGTGCCAGTAGTTTTCGGGGGGTAGGCAATCAGCCCCAGCATTTT. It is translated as CASSFRGVGNQPQHF.

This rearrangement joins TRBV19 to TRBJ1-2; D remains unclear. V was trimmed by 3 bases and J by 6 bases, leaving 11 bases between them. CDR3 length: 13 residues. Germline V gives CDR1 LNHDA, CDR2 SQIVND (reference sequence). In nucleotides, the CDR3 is TGTGCCAGTAGTATTATGAATTCGAATGGCTACACCTTC. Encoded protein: CASSIMNSNGYTF.

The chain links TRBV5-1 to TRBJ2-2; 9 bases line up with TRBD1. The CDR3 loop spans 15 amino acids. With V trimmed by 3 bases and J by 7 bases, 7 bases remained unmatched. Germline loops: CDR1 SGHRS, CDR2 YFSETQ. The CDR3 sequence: CASSSQGQGYGELFF. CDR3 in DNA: TGCGCCAGCAGCTCTCAGGGACAGGGATACGGGGAGCTGTTTTTT.

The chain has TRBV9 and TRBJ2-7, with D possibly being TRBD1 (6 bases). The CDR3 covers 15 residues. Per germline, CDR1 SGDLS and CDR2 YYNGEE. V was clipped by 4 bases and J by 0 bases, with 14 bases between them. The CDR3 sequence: CASSPQGHRSYEQYF. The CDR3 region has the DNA TGTGCCAGCAGCCCCCAGGGACACCGCTCCTACGAGCAGTACTTC. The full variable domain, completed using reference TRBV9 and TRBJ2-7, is DSGVTQTPKHLITATGQRVTLRCSPRSGDLSVYWYQQSLDQGLQFLIQYYNGEERAKGNILERFSAQQFPDLHSELNLSSLELGDSALYFCASSPQGHRSYEQYFGPGTRLTVT.

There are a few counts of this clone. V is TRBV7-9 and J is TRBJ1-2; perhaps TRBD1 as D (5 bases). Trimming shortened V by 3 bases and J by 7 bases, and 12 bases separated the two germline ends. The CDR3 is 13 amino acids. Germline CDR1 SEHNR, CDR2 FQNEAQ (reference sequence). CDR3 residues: CASSLWQGGGYTF. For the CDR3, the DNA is TGTGCCAGCAGCTTGTGGCAGGGTGGTGGCTACACCTTC.

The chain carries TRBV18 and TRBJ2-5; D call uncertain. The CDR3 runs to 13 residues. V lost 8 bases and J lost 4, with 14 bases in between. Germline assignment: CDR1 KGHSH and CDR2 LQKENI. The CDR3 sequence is CASKKWVGETQYF. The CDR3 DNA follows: TGTGCCAGCAAGAAATGGGTAGGAGAGACCCAGTACTTC. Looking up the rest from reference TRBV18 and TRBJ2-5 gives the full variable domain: NAGVMQNPRHLVRRRGQEARLRCSPMKGHSHVYWYRQLPEEGLKFMVYLQKENIIDESGMPKERFSAEFPKEGPSILRIQQVVRGDSAAYFCASKKWVGETQYFGPGTRLLVL.

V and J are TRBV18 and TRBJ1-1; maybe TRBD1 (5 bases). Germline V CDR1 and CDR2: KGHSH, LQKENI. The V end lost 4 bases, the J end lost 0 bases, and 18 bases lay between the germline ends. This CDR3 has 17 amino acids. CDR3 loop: CASSRLIPTDMNTEAFF. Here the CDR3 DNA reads TGTGCCAGCTCACGTTTAATCCCGACAGACATGAACACTGAAGCTTTCTTT. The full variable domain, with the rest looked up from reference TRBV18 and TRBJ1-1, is NAGVMQNPRHLVRRRGQEARLRCSPMKGHSHVYWYRQLPEEGLKFMVYLQKENIIDESGMPKERFSAEFPKEGPSILRIQQVVRGDSAAYFCASSRLIPTDMNTEAFFGQGTRLTVV.

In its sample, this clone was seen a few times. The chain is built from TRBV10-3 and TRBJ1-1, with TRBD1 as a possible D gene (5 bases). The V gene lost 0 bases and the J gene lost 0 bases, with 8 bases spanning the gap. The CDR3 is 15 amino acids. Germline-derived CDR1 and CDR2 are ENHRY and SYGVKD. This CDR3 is CAISESGGMNTEAFF. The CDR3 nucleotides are TGTGCCATCAGTGAGTCTGGGGGTATGAACACTGAAGCTTTCTTT.

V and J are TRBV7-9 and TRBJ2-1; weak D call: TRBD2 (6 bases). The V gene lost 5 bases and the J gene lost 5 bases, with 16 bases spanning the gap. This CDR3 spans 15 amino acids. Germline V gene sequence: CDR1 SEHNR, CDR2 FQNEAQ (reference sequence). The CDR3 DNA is TGTGCCAGCAGCGAGACGGGACTCCAGAACAATGAGCAGTTCTTC. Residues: CASSETGLQNNEQFF.

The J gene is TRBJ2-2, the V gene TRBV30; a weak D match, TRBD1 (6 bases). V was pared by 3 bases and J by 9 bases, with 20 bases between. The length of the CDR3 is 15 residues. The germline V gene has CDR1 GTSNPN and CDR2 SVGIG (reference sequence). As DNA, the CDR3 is TGTGCCTGGAGGTTTCATCGACAGGCAGGCCGGGAGCTGTTTTTT. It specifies CAWRFHRQAGRELFF.

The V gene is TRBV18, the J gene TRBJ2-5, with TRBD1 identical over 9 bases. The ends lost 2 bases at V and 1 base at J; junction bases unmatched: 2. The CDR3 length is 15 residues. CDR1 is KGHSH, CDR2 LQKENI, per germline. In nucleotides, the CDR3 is TGTGCCAGCTCACCATGGGGACAGGGCCAAGAGACCCAGTACTTC. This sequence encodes CASSPWGQGQETQYF.

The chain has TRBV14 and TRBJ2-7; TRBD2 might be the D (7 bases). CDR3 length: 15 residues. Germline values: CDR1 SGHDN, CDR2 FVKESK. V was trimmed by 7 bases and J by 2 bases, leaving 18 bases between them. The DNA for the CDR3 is TGTGCCAGCACCCCTGGGAGGGACACCACCTACGAGCAGTACTTC. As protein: CASTPGRDTTYEQYF.

The CDR3 loop is CASSLAWTSGSSFGTDTQYF. The CDR3 DNA follows: TGTGCCAGCAGCTTAGCTTGGACTAGCGGGAGTTCCTTTGGCACAGATACGCAGTATTTT. The V call is TRBV7-6, the J call TRBJ2-3; 13 bases are a match to TRBD2. The V gene's germline CDR1 is SGHVS and CDR2 FNYEAQ. V lost 0 bases, J lost 1 base, and 10 bases stayed unmatched. CDR3 length: 20 amino acids.

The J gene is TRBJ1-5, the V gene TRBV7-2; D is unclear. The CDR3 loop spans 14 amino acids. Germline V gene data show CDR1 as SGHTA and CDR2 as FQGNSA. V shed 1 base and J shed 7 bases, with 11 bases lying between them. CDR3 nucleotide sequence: TGTGCCAGCAGCTTAGAAGGGAGAGGGCAGCCCCAGCATTTT. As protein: CASSLEGRGQPQHF. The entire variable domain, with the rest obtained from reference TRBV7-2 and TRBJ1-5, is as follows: GAGVSQSPSNKVTEKGKDVELRCDPISGHTALYWYRQSLGQGLEFLIYFQGNSAPDKSGLPSDRFSAERTGGSVSTLTIQRTQQEDSAVYLCASSLEGRGQPQHFGDGTRLSIL.

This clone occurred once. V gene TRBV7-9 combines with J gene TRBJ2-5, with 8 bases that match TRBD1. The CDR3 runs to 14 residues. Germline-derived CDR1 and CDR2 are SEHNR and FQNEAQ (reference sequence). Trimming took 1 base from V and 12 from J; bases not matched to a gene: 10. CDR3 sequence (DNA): TGTGCCAGCAGCTTAGGCCAGGGGGCCCTACTTGAGTACTTC. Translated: CASSLGQGALLEYF.

The CDR3 sequence is CATSQVVGDTQYF. The DNA of the CDR3 is TGCGCCACCTCTCAAGTCGTCGGAGATACGCAGTATTTT. V gene TRBV5-1 combines with J gene TRBJ2-3; D unclear. This CDR3 has 13 residues. The ends were cut back, 9 bases at V and 5 bases at J, with 16 bases in the middle. Germline V lookup: CDR1 SGHRS, CDR2 YFSETQ. The full variable domain, with the rest looked up from reference TRBV5-1 and TRBJ2-3, is KAGVTQTPRYLIKTRGQQVTLSCSPISGHRSVSWYQQTPGQGLQFLFEYFSETQRNKGNFPGRFSGRQFSNSRSEMNVSTLELGDSALYLCATSQVVGDTQYFGPGTRLTVL.

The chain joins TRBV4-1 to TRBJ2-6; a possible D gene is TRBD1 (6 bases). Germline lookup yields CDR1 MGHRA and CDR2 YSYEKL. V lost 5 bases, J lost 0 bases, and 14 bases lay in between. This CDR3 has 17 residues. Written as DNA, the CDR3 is TGCGCCAGCAGCTCCCCCCGGGACAACTCTGGGGCCAACGTCCTGACTTTC. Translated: CASSSPRDNSGANVLTF.

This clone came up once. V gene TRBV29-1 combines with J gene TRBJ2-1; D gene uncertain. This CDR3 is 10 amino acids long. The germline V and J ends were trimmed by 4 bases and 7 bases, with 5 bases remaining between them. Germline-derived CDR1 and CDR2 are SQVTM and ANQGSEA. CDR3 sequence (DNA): TGCAGCGTTGGGGATAATGAGCAGTTCTTC. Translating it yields CSVGDNEQFF.

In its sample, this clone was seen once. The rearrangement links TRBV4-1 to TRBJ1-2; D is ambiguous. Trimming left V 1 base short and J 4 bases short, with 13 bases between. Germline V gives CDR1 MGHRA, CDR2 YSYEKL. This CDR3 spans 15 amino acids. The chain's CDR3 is CASSQVERLGYGYTF. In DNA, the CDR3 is TGCGCCAGCAGCCAAGTGGAGAGGTTAGGCTATGGCTACACCTTC.

CDR3 DNA: TGTGCCAGCAGCCGCTTCTCGACAGGAGCTCGAGAAAAACTGTTTTTT. It is translated as CASSRFSTGAREKLFF. The rearrangement uses TRBV9 and TRBJ1-4, with a possible D match to TRBD1 (6 bases). The germline gives CDR1 SGDLS, CDR2 YYNGEE. The germline V and J ends were trimmed by 4 bases and 8 bases, with 21 bases remaining between them. This CDR3 region has 16 residues.

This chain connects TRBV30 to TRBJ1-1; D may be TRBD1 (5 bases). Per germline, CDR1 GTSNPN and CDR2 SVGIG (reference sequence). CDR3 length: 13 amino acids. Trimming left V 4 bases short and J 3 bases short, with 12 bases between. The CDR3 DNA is TGTGCCTGGACCCAGACAGCATACACTGAAGCTTTCTTT. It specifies CAWTQTAYTEAFF.

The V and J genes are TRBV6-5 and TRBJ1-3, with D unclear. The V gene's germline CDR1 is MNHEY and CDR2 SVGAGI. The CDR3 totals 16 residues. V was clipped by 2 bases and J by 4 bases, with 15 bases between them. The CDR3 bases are TGTGCCAGCAGTTACGGACGGCCCGGCTTCGGAAACACCATATATTTT. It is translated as CASSYGRPGFGNTIYF.